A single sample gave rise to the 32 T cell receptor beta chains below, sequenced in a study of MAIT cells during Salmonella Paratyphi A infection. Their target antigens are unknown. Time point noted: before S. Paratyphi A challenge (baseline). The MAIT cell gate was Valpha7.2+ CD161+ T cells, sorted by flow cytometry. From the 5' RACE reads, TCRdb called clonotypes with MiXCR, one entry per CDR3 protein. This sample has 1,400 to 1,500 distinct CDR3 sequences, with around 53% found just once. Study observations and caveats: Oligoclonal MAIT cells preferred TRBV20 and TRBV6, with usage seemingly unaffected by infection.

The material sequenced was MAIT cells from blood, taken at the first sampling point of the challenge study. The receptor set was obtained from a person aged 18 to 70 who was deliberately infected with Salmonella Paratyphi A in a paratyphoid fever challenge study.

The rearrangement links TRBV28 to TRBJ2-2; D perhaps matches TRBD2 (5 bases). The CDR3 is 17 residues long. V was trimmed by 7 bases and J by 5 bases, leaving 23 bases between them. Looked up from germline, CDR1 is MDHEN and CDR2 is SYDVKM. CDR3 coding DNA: TGTGCCAGCACCATGATCTCAAGCGGAACTTTTACCGGGGAGCTGTTTTTT. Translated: CASTMISSGTFTGELFF.

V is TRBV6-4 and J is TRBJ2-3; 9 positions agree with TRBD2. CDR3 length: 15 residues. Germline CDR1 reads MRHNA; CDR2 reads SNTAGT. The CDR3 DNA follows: TGTGCTAGAGATCTCCTAGCGGGGACCACAGATACGCAGTATTTT. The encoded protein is CARDLLAGTTDTQYF.

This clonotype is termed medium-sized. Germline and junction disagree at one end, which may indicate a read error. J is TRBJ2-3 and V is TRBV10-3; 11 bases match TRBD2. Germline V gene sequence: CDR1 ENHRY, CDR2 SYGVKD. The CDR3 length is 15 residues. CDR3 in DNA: TGTGCCCTCAGTGCGGGACTAGCGGAAACAGATACGCAGTATTTT. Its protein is CALSAGLAETDTQYF.

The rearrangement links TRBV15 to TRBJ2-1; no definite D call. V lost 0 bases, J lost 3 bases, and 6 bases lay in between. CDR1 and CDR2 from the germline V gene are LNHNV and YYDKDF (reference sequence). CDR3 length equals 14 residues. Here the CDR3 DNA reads TGTGCCACCAGCAGAGATTCTGACTACAATGAGCAGTTCTTC. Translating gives CATSRDSDYNEQFF.

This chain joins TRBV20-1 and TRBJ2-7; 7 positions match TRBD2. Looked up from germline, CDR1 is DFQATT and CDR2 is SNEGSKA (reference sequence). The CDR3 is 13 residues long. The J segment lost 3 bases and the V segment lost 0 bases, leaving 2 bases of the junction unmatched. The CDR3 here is CSARDGGDYEQYF. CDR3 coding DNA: TGCAGTGCTAGAGATGGGGGGGACTACGAGCAGTACTTC.

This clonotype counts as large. Here the CDR3 DNA reads TGTGCCAGCAGCTTACTAGCGTTCGACACCGGGGAGCTGTTTTTT. Protein product: CASSLLAFDTGELFF. This chain connects TRBV7-2 to TRBJ2-2, with D tentatively TRBD2 (6 bases). The V and J ends lost 2 bases and 3 bases respectively, with 10 bases between them. The CDR3 length is 15 residues. Looked up from germline, CDR1 is SGHTA and CDR2 is FQGNSA. The whole variable domain, filled in from reference TRBV7-2 and TRBJ2-2, reads GAGVSQSPSNKVTEKGKDVELRCDPISGHTALYWYRQSLGQGLEFLIYFQGNSAPDKSGLPSDRFSAERTGGSVSTLTIQRTQQEDSAVYLCASSLLAFDTGELFFGEGSRLTVL.

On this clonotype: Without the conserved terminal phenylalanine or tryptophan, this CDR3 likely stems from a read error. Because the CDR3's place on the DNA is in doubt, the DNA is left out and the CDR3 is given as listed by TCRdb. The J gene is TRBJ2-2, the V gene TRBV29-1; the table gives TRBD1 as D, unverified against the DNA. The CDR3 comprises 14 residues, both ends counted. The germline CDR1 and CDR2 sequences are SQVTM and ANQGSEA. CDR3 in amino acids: CSARAGADTGERGG.

DNA for the CDR3: TGCAGTGCCGTGATCAGGGACGAGCAGTACTTC. Residues: CSAVIRDEQYF. This chain links TRBV20-1 with TRBJ2-7; maybe TRBD1 (5 bases). V was clipped by 6 bases and J by 5 bases, with 11 bases between them. This CDR3 has 11 residues. Germline assignment: CDR1 DFQATT and CDR2 SNEGSKA (reference sequence).

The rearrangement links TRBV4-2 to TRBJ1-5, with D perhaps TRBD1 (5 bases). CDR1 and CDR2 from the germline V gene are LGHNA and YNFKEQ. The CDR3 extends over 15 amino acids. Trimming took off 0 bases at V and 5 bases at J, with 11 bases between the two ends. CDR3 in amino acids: CASSQDGEGHQPQHF. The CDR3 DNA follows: TGTGCCAGCAGCCAAGATGGAGAGGGGCATCAGCCCCAGCATTTT.

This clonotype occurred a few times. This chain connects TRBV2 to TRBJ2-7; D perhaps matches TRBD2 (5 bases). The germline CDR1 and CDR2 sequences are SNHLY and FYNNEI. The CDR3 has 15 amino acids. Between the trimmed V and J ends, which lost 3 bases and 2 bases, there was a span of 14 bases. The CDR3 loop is CASSERADGPYEQYF. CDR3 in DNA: TGTGCCAGCAGTGAGCGAGCGGATGGACCCTACGAGCAGTACTTC.

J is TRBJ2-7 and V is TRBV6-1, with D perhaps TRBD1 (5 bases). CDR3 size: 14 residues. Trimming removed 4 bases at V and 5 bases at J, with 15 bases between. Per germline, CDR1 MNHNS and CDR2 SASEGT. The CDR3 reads CASSAIVGPDEQYF. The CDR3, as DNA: TGTGCCAGCAGTGCCATAGTGGGGCCGGACGAGCAGTACTTC.

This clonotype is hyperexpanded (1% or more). CDR3 bases: TGTGCCAGCAGTGCCGGGACAGGGGACACCGGGGAGCTGTTTTTT. This gives the protein CASSAGTGDTGELFF. The chain combines TRBV6-1 with TRBJ2-2; 10 positions match TRBD1. J gave up 3 bases and V 4 bases, and 2 bases lay outside the gene matches. This CDR3 has 15 residues. Germline assignment: CDR1 MNHNS and CDR2 SASEGT.

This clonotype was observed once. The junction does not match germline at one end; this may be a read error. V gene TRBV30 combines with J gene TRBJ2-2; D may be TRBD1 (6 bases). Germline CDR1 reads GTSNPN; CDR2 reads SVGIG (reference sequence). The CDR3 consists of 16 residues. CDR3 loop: CVWSCTRGQNTGELFF. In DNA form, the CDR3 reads TGTGTCTGGAGTTGCACGAGGGGACAGAACACCGGGGAGCTGTTTTTT.

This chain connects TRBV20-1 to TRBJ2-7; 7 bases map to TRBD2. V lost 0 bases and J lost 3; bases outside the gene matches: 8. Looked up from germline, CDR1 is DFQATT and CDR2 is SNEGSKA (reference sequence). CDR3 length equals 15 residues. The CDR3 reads CSAREGTTDYYEQYF. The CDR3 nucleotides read TGCAGTGCTAGAGAGGGGACTACTGACTACTACGAGCAGTACTTC.

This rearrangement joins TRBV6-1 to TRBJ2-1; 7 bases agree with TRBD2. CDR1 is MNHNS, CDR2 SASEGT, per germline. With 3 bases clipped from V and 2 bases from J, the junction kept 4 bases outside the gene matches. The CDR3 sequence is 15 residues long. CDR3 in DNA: TGTGCCAGCAGTGACCTAGCGGAGCCCTACAATGAGCAGTTCTTC. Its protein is CASSDLAEPYNEQFF.

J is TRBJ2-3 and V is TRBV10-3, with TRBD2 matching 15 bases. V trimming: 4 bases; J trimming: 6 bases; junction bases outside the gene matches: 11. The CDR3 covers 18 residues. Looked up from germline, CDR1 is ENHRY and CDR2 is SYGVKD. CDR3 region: CAISAIAGTSGGLDTQYF. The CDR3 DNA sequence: TGTGCCATCAGTGCTATAGCAGGGACTAGCGGGGGGTTGGATACGCAGTATTTT.

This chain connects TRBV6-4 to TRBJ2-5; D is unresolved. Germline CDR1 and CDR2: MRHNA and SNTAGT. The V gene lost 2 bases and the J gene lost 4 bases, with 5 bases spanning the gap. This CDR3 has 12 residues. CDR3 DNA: TGTGCCAGCAGTGACGGGCTAGAGACCCAGTACTTC. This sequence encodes CASSDGLETQYF.

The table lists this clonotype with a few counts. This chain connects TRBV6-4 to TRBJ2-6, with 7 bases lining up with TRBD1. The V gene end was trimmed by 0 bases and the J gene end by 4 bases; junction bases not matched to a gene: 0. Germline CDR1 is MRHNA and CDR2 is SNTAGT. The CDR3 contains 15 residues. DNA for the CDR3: TGTGCCAGCAGTGACTCGGGACAGGGGGCCAACGTCCTGACTTTC. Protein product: CASSDSGQGANVLTF.

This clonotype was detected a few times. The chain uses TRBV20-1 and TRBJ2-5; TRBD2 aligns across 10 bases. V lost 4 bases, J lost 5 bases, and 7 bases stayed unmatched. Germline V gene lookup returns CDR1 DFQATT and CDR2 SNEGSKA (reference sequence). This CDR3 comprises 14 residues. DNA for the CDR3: TGCAGTGCTAAGAGCGGGGGGGCCGGGGAGACCCAGTACTTC. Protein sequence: CSAKSGGAGETQYF.

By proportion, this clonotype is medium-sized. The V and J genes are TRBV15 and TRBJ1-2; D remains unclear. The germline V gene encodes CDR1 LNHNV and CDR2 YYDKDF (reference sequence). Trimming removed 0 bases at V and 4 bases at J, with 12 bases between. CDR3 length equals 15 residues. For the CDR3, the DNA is TGTGCCACCAGCAGAGATCTGGAAGGCCTCTATGGCTACACCTTC. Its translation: CATSRDLEGLYGYTF.

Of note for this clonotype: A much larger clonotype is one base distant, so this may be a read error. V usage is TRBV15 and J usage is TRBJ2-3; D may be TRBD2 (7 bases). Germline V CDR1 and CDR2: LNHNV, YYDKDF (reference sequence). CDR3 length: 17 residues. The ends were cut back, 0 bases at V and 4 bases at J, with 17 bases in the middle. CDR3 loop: CATSREGAGEGADTQYF. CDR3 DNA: TGTGCCACCAGCAGAGAGGGGGCGGGAGAGGGGGCAGATACGCAGTATTTT.

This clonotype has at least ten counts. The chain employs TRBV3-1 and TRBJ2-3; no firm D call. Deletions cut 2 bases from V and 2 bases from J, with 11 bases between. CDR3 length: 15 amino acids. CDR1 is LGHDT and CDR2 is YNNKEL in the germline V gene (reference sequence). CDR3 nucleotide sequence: TGTGCCAGCAGCCAAAGGCAGGAAGTCACAGATACGCAGTATTTT. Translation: CASSQRQEVTDTQYF.

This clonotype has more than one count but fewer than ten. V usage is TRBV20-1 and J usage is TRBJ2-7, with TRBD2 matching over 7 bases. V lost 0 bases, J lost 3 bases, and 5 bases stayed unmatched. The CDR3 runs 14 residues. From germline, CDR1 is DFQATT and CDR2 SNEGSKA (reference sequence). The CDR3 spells CSAREGTTDYEQYF. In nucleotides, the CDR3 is TGCAGTGCTAGAGAGGGGACTACTGACTACGAGCAGTACTTC.

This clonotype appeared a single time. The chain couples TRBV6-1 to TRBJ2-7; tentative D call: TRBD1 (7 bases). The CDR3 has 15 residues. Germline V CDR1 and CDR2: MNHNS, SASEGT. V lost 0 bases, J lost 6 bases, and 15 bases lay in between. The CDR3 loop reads CASSEAKAGGSEQYF. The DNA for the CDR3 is TGTGCCAGCAGTGAAGCGAAGGCAGGGGGGAGCGAGCAGTACTTC.

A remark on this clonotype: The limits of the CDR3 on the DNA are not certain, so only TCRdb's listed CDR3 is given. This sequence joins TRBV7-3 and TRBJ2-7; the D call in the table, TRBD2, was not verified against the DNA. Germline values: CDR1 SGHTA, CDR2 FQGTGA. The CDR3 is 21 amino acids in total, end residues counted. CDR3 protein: CASSFYICSANRLAESYEQYF.

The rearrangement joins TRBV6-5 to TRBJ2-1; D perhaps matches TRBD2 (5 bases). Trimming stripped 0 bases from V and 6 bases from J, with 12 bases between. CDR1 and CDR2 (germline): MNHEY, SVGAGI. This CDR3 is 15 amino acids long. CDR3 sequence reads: CASSYSEAGGNEQFF. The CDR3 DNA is TGTGCCAGCAGTTACTCTGAGGCGGGCGGCAATGAGCAGTTCTTC.

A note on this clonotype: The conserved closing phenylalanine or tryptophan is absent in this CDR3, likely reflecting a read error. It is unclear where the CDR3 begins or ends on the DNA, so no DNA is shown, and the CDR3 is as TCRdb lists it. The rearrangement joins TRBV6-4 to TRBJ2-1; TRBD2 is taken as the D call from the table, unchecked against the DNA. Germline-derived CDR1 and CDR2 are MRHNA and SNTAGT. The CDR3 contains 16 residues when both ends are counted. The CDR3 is CASSDTAGAGYNEKGG.

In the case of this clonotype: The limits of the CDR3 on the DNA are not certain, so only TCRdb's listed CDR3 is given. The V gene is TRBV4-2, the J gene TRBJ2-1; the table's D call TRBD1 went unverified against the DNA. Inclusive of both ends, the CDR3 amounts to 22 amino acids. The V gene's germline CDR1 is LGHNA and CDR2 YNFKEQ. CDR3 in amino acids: CASSFYICSARAGGADSNEQFF.

The CDR3 sequence is CASGHSGTGGDEQFF. CDR3 nucleotide sequence: TGTGCCAGCGGACACTCCGGGACAGGGGGCGATGAGCAGTTCTTC. V gene TRBV6-2 or TRBV6-3 combines with J gene TRBJ2-1, with 12 nucleotides matching TRBD1. V was clipped by 8 bases and J by 8 bases; unmatched bases: 10. CDR1 and CDR2 (germline): MNHEY, SVGEGT. The CDR3 has 15 amino acids.

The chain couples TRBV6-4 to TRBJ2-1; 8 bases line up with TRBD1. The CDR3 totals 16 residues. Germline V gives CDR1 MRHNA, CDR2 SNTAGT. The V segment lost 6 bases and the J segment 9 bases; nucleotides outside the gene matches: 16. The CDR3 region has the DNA TGTGCCAGCAGCAGGGGGTCGACAGGGGAGTCGGGTGAGCAGTTCTTC. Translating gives CASSRGSTGESGEQFF.

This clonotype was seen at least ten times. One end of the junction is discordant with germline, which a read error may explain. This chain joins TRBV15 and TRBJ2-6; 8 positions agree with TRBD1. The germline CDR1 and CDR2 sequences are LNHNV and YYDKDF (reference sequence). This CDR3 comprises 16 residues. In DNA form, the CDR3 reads TGTGCCACCAGCAGTGACAGGGGATCTGGGGCCCACGTCCTGACTTTC. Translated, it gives CATSSDRGSGAHVLTF.

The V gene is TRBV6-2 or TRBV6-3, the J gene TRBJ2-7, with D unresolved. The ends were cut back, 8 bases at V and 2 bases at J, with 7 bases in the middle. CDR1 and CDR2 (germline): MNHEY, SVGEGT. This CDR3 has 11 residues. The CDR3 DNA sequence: TGTGCCAGCGGGCCTCCCTACGAGCAGTACTTC. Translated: CASGPPYEQYF.